This is a list of T cell receptor beta chains from one sample in a study of a mutant IDH1 vaccine in newly diagnosed glioma. These receptors' antigens are unknown. Some clones are missing from TCRdb's copy, which holds only in-frame ones; the method was immunoSEQ multiplex PCR. The sample gives tens of thousands of clones, more than 70% of which show up once; about 2.3% is in the top ten. Material: PBMCs, obtained from a glioma patient whose treatment included an IDH1 peptide vaccine. These TCRs come from a man in his forties with glioma. Both conserved end residues are part of each CDR3. The D gene is left open where the match is weak. Clone size is given for some rows only: seen once, a few or many times, or a class if the clone is expanded.

few | TRBJ2-3 | TRBV14 | - | TGTGCCAGCAGCCAAGTAGGGGCCGCGGTGGATACGCAGTATTTT | CASSQVGAAVDTQYF
once | TRBJ1-6 | TRBV4-2 | TRBD1 | TGTGCCAGCAGCCAAGACTGGGGGGGACAGGGGGTCGAGGGGCTTAAGTCACCCCTCCACTTT | CASSQDWGGQGVEGLKSPLHF
- | TRBJ2-1 | TRBV20-1 | - | TGCAGTGCTAGAGATATACTTGAGCAGTTCTTC | CSARDILEQFF
- | TRBJ2-7 | TRBV28 | TRBD1 | TGTGCCAGCAGCTCTGTGCGCGAGGACAGGGGCCCTTACGAGCAGTACTTC | CASSSVREDRGPYEQYF
- | TRBJ1-3 | TRBV7-2 | - | TGTGCCAGCAGCTTATTCCAAACTGCGTATTTT | CASSLFQTAYF
- | TRBJ2-7 | TRBV29-1 | - | TGCAGCGTCCCAAGAGGGGCAGGTACCTACGAGCAGTACTTC | CSVPRGAGTYEQYF
- | TRBJ1-5 | TRBV19 | - | TGTGCCAGTGGACCGGGGGGTTTTGAGCCCCAGCATTTT | CASGPGGFEPQHF
- | TRBJ1-5 | TRBV19 | - | TGTGCCAGTAGTACGTCCGGCGGCAATCAGCCCCAGCATTTT | CASSTSGGNQPQHF
- | TRBJ2-6 | TRBV4-3 | - | TGCGCCAGCAGTCCGAGGGGGGCCAACGTCCTGACTTTC | CASSPRGANVLTF
- | TRBJ2-2 | TRBV4-3 | - | TGCGCCAGCAGCCAAGAAGGCCGGGGAGCTGTTTTT | CASSQEGRGAVF
few | TRBJ1-1 | TRBV15 | - | TGTGCCACCAGCAGTTCCGGCGGGGGGCCCGAAGCTTTCTTT | CATSSSGGGPEAFF
- | TRBJ2-7 | TRBV10-3 | TRBD2 | TGTGCCATCAGTGAGACTAGCGGGATCCGCAACGAGCAGTACTTC | CAISETSGIRNEQYF
- | TRBJ1-5 | TRBV6-5 | TRBD1 | TGTGCCAGCAGGGAGACAGGGGGCACTGGGCCCCAGCATTTT | CASRETGGTGPQHF
- | TRBJ2-7 | TRBV5-4 | TRBD1 | TGTGCCAGCAGCCCGGTGGGACAGGGCTACGAGCAGTACTTC | CASSPVGQGYEQYF
- | TRBJ1-4 | TRBV11-2 | - | TGTGCCAGCGTGGAGGGCTTTGGTGAAAAACTGTTTTTT | CASVEGFGEKLFF
- | TRBJ2-7 | TRBV28 | TRBD2 | TGTGCCAGCAGTCAAGATAGCGGGATTTTCGAGCAGTACTTC | CASSQDSGIFEQYF
- | TRBJ2-5 | TRBV5-1 | - | TGCGCCAGCAGCCCGACATCCCTGGAGACCCAGTACTTC | CASSPTSLETQYF
- | TRBJ1-3 | TRBV19 | - | TGTGCCGGCTCGCGGAGAAACACCATATATTTT | CAGSRRNTIYF
- | TRBJ2-7 | TRBV5-1 | - | TGCGCCAGCAGTTCGGGACACACCTACGAGCAGTACTTC | CASSSGHTYEQYF
- | TRBJ2-1 | TRBV28 | TRBD1 | TGTGCCAGCAGTTTAGGACAGGGACCCTACAATGAGCAGTTCTTC | CASSLGQGPYNEQFF
- | TRBJ2-7 | TRBV7-3 | TRBD2 | TGTGCCAGCAGCTTAAGGGCGCGGGAGGGTTACGAGCAGTACTTC | CASSLRAREGYEQYF
once | TRBJ2-3 | TRBV28 | - | TGTGCCAGCAGTTCGATGACAGACATCACAGATACGCAGTATTTT | CASSSMTDITDTQYF
- | TRBJ1-1 | TRBV7-3 | - | TGTGCCAGCAGCTTAGACAGAGTGAACACTGAAGCTTTCTTT | CASSLDRVNTEAFF
- | TRBJ1-4 | TRBV4-3 | - | TGCGCCAGCAGCCAAGATGACAGCAGGTGGGAACTGTTTTTT | CASSQDDSRWELFF
- | TRBJ1-5 | TRBV5-8 | - | TGTGCCAGCAGTAATGAGGGGAAAATTAGCAATCAGCCCCAGCATTTT | CASSNEGKISNQPQHF
- | TRBJ1-3 | TRBV9 | TRBD1 | TGTGCCAGCAGCGAAACGGGACAGGGGGCTTCTGGAAACACCATATATTTT | CASSETGQGASGNTIYF
- | TRBJ2-3 | TRBV19 | TRBD1 | TGTGCCAGTAGTATAGATAACAGGGGTACAGATACGCAGTATTTT | CASSIDNRGTDTQYF
- | TRBJ2-7 | TRBV27 | TRBD1 | TGTGCCAGCAGTTTATTAAACTTTGGGACAGTCGGCGAGCAGTACTTC | CASSLLNFGTVGEQYF